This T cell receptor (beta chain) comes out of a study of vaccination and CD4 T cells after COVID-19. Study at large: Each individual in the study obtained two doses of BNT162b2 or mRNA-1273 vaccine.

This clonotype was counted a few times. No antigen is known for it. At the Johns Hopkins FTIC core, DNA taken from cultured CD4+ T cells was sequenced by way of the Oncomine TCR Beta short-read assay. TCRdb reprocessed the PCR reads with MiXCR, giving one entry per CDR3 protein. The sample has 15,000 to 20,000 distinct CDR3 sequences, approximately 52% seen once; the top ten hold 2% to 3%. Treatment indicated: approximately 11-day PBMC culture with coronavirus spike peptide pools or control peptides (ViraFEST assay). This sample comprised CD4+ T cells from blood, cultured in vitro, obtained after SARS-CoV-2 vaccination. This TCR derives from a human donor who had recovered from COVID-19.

The CDR3 loop is CASSTGSPGANVLTF. The CDR3 coding sequence is TGTGCCAGCAGTACAGGGTCCCCTGGGGCCAACGTCCTGACTTTC. The chain links TRBV6-1 to TRBJ2-6; D might be TRBD1 (6 bases). The V end lost 5 bases, the J end lost 2 bases, and 10 bases lay between the germline ends. Germline CDR1 is MNHNS and CDR2 is SASEGT. CDR3 length: 15 residues.